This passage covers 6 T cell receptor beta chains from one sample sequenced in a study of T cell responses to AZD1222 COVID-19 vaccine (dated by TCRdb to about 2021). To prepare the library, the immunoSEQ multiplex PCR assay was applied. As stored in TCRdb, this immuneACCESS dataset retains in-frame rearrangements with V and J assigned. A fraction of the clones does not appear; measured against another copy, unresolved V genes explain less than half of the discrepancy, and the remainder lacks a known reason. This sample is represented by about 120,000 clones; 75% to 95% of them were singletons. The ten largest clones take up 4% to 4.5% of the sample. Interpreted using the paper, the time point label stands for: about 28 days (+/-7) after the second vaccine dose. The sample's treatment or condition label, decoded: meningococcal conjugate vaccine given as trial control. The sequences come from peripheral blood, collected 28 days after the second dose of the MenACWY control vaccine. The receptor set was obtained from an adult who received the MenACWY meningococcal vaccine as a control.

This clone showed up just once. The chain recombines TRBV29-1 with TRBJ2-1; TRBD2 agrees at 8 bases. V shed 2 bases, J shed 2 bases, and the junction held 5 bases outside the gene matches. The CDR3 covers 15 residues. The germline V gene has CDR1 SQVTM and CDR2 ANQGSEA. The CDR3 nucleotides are TGCAGCGTTGAACTAGCGGGTGTCGCCTACAATGAGCAGTTCTTC. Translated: CSVELAGVAYNEQFF.

The CDR3 here is CASTKSGGSTGELFF. CDR3 nucleotide sequence: TGTGCCAGCACCAAGTCCGGGGGAAGCACCGGGGAGCTGTTTTTT. The chain uses TRBV2 and TRBJ2-2, with D maybe TRBD2 (6 bases). Trimming stripped 7 bases from V and 4 bases from J, with 16 bases between. The CDR3 has 15 amino acids. Germline CDR1 reads SNHLY; CDR2 reads FYNNEI.

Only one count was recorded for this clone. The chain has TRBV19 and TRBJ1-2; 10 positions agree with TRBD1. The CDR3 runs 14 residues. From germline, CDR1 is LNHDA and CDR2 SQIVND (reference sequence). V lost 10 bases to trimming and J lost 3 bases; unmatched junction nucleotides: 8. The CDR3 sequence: CATTMTGGYYGYTF. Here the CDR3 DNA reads TGTGCCACCACCATGACAGGGGGCTACTATGGCTACACCTTC.

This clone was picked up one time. CDR3 DNA sequence: TGTGCCAGCAGCCGCCTAAGGGAGGGGCGTTCACCCCTCCACTTT. It codes for CASSRLREGRSPLHF. This chain uses TRBV14 with TRBJ1-6; TRBD1 might be the D (5 bases). With 4 bases removed from V and 9 bases from J, the gap between germline ends came to 16 bases. The germline gives CDR1 SGHDN, CDR2 FVKESK. CDR3 length: 15 amino acids.

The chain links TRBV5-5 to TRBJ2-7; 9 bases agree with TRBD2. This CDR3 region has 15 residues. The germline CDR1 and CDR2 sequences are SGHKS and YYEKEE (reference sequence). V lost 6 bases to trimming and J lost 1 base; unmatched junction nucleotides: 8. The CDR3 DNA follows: TGTGCCAGCACCTGGGGACTAGCCGCTTCCTACGAGCAGTACTTC. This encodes CASTWGLAASYEQYF.

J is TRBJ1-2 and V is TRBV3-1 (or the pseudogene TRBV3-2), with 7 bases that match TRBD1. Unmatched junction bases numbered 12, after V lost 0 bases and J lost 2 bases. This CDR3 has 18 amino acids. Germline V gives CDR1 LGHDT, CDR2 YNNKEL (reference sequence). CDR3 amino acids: CASSQDLRQGRSNYGYTF. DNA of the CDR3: TGTGCCAGCAGCCAAGATCTCCGACAGGGTCGATCAAACTATGGCTACACCTTC.